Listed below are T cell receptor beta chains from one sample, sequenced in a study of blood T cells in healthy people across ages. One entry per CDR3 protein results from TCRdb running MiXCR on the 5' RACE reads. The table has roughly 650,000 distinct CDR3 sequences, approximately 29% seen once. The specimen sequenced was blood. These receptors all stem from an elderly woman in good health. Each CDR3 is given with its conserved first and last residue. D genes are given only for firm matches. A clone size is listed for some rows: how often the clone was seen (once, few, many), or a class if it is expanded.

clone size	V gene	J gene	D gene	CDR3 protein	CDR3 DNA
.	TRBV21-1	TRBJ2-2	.	CASSKEFGLDRGGELFF	TGTGCCAGCAGCAAAGAATTCGGCCTAGATAGGGGCGGGGAGCTGTTTTTT
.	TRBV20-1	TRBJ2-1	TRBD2	CSAALGLASYNEQFF	TGCAGTGCTGCCCTGGGACTAGCCTCCTACAATGAGCAGTTCTTC
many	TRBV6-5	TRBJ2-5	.	CASTSSGLRVETQYF	TGTGCCAGCACCTCGAGCGGGCTACGGGTTGAGACCCAGTACTTC
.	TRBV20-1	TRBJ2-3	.	CSAKTETDTQYF	TGCAGTGCCAAGACAGAGACAGATACGCAGTATTTT
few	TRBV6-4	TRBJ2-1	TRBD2	CASSDNLAGDYNEQFF	TGTGCCAGCAGTGACAACCTAGCGGGGGACTACAATGAGCAGTTCTTC
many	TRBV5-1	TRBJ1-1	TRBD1	CASSLGTGARNTEAFF	TGCGCCAGCAGCTTAGGGACAGGGGCGAGGAACACTGAAGCTTTCTTT
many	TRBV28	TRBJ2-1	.	CASNLSGARYNEQFF	TGTGCCAGCAATCTATCGGGGGCACGCTACAATGAGCAGTTCTTC
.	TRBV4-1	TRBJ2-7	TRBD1	CASSQAGQGGVYEQYF	TGCGCCAGCAGCCAAGCGGGACAGGGAGGTGTCTACGAGCAGTACTTC
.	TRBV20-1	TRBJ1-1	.	CSARNMRGGAFF	TGCAGTGCACGGAACATGCGGGGAGGAGCTTTCTTT
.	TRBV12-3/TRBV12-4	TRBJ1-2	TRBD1	CASSSRTGVYGYTF	TGTGCCAGCAGTTCACGAACAGGGGTCTACGGCTACACCTTC
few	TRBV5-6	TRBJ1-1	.	CASSSSLSSGSLIHTEAFF	TGTGCCAGCAGCTCCTCGTTGTCTAGCGGGAGCCTTATTCACACTGAAGCTTTCTTT
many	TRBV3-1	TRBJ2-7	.	CASSQDLGTDYEQYF	TGTGCCAGCAGCCAAGATCTTGGCACTGACTACGAGCAGTACTTC
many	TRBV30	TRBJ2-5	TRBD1	CAWSGDSGEYF	TGTGCCTGGAGTGGGGACAGCGGAGAGTACTTC
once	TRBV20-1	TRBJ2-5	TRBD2	CSAFRTSGSETQYF	TGCAGTGCTTTCCGGACTAGCGGGAGTGAGACCCAGTACTTC
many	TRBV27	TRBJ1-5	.	CASSSRNQPQHF	TGTGCCAGCAGTTCTCGCAATCAGCCCCAGCATTTT
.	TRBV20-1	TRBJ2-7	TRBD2	CSARGTSGKSTYEQYF	TGCAGTGCAAGAGGGACTAGCGGCAAATCAACCTACGAGCAGTACTTC
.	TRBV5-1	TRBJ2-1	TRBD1	CASSPTGQRPYNEQFF	TGCGCCAGCAGCCCAACGGGACAGCGCCCCTACAATGAGCAGTTCTTC
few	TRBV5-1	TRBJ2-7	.	CASSTHSGSEQYF	TGCGCCAGCAGCACCCACTCGGGCTCCGAGCAGTACTTC
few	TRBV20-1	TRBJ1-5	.	CSASTGGDNQPQHF	TGCAGTGCTTCCACAGGAGGGGACAATCAGCCCCAGCATTTT
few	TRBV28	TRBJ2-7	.	CASREFGGRVHEQYF	TGTGCCAGCAGGGAGTTCGGGGGGCGCGTCCACGAGCAGTACTTC
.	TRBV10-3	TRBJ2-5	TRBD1	CATRPQGAQGNEQYF	TGTGCCACTCGACCCCAGGGGGCGCAGGGAAATGAGCAGTACTTC
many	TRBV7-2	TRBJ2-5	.	CASSPPGGSVETQYF	TGTGCCAGCAGCCCACCCGGTGGAAGCGTGGAGACCCAGTACTTC
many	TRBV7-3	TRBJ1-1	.	CASSPQPGGMNTEAFF	TGTGCCAGCAGCCCCCAGCCCGGTGGGATGAACACTGAAGCTTTCTTT
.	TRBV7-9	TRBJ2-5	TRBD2	CASTTSWRGGETQYF	TGTGCCAGCACCACTTCATGGCGGGGAGGGGAGACCCAGTACTTC
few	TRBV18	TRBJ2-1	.	CASSPRGHSSINEQFF	TGTGCCAGCTCACCTAGAGGACATTCTTCCATCAATGAGCAGTTCTTC
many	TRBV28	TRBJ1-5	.	CASTRVTGGGQPQHF	TGTGCCAGCACCCGGGTTACCGGGGGTGGTCAGCCCCAGCATTTT
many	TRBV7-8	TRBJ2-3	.	CASSLAPLASTQYF	TGTGCCAGCAGCTTAGCTCCCCTGGCAAGCACGCAGTATTTT
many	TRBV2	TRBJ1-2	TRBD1	CASSGSDRGNYGYTF	TGTGCCAGCAGTGGGAGTGACAGGGGGAACTATGGCTACACCTTC
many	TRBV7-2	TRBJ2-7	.	CASSLDGGGGEQYF	TGTGCCAGCAGCTTAGATGGAGGGGGTGGCGAGCAGTACTTC
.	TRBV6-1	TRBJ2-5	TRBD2	CVSSPRWGGQETQYF	TGTGTCAGCAGTCCCCGGTGGGGGGGCCAAGAGACCCAGTACTTC
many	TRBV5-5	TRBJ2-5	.	CASSLALGLDQETQYF	TGTGCCAGCAGCTTGGCCCTCGGACTGGACCAAGAGACCCAGTACTTC
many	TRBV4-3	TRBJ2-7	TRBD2	CASSQDIAGSYEQYF	TGCGCCAGCAGCCAAGATATAGCGGGGTCCTACGAGCAGTACTTC
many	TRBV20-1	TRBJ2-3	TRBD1	CSAPSGQGRVTQYF	TGCAGTGCTCCATCTGGACAGGGAAGGGTCACGCAGTATTTT
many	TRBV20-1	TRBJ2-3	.	CSASGGAGSTDTQYF	TGCAGTGCTAGCGGAGGGGCTGGGAGCACAGATACGCAGTATTTT
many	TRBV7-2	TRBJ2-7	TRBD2	CASSPGLAGSTHEQYF	TGTGCCAGCAGCCCCGGACTAGCGGGGTCGACCCACGAGCAGTACTTC
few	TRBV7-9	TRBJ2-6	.	CASSPRRRNSGANVLTF	TGTGCCAGCAGCCCCCGACGGAGAAACTCTGGGGCCAACGTCCTGACTTTC
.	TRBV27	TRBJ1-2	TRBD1	CASSGDRANYGYTF	TGTGCCAGCAGTGGGGACAGAGCTAACTATGGCTACACCTTC
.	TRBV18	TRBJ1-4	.	CASSPGTEPNEKRFF	TGTGCCAGCTCACCCGGGACGGAGCCTAATGAAAAACGGTTTTTT
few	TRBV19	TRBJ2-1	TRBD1	CASSPRTGGYEQFF	TGTGCCAGTAGTCCTAGGACAGGGGGCTACGAGCAGTTCTTC
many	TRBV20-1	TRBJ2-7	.	CSARGRAYEQYF	TGCAGTGCTCGGGGCAGAGCCTACGAGCAGTACTTC
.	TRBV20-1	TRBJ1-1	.	CSAISPGTENTEAFF	TGCAGTGCCATTAGCCCCGGGACGGAGAACACTGAAGCTTTCTTT
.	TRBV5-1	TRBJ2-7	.	CASSLGDTVSYEQYF	TGCGCCAGCAGCTTGGGGGACACCGTATCCTACGAGCAGTACTTC
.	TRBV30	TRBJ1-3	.	CAWSRPGRLGNTIYF	TGTGCCTGGAGCCGACCGGGACGCCTTGGAAACACCATATATTTT
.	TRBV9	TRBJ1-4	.	CASSVGRGGGANEKLFF	TGTGCCAGCAGCGTAGGGCGAGGGGGGGGTGCTAATGAAAAACTGTTTTTT
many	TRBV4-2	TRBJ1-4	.	CASSQDLGATNEKLFF	TGTGCCAGCAGCCAAGATCTTGGCGCAACTAATGAAAAACTGTTTTTT
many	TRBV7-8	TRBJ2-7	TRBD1	CASSPTGTGAYEQYF	TGTGCCAGCAGCCCAACCGGGACAGGGGCCTACGAGCAGTACTTC
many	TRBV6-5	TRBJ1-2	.	CASRGRGRDNYGYTF	TGTGCCAGCAGGGGGCGGGGGCGCGACAACTATGGCTACACCTTC
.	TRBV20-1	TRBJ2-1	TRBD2	CSAAKTSGFYNEQFF	TGCAGTGCTGCCAAGACTAGCGGGTTTTACAATGAGCAGTTCTTC
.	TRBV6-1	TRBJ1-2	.	CASNLGETGNYGYTF	TGTGCCAGCAATCTGGGGGAGACCGGTAACTATGGCTACACCTTC
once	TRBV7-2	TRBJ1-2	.	CASSLDGRNDGYTF	TGTGCCAGCAGCTTAGACGGGAGAAACGATGGCTACACCTTC
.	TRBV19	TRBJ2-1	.	CASSMWNEQFF	TGTGCCAGTAGTATGTGGAATGAGCAGTTCTTC
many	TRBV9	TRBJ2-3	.	CASSVVSTDTQYF	TGTGCCAGCAGCGTAGTAAGCACAGATACGCAGTATTTT
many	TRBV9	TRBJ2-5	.	CASSVALGGETQYF	TGTGCCAGCAGCGTAGCCCTAGGGGGGGAGACCCAGTACTTC